This entry lists 8 T cell receptor beta chains sequenced from one sample in a study of response to subunit inactivated influenza vaccine. TCRdb independently ran MiXCR on the RT-PCR reads; one entry per CDR3 protein. The table has 550,000 to 600,000 distinct CDR3 sequences, approximately 12% seen once. Sample: PBMCs from blood, taken on the day of vaccination. The source is a man aged 45 to 65 who received an inactivated influenza vaccine.

The chain is built from TRBV7-8 and TRBJ2-7; perhaps TRBD2 as D (5 bases). The CDR3 runs to 15 residues. V lost 4 bases to trimming and J lost 2 bases, with 15 bases between them. From germline, CDR1 is SGHVS and CDR2 FQNEAQ. The CDR3 DNA sequence: TGTGCCAGCAGCTCTCGTGAGGGTTTAACCTACGAGCAGTACTTC. Amino acid sequence: CASSSREGLTYEQYF.

This clonotype was seen at least ten times. This rearrangement joins TRBV11-2 to TRBJ1-2; 10 bases map to TRBD1. The CDR3 length is 15 residues. V shed 3 bases, J shed 8 bases, and the junction held 9 bases outside the gene matches. From germline, CDR1 is SGHAT and CDR2 FQNNGV. CDR3 region: CASSFFRGTGEGYTF. The CDR3 DNA reads TGTGCCAGCAGCTTTTTTCGTGGGACAGGGGAGGGCTACACCTTC.

The V and J genes are TRBV12-3 or TRBV12-4 and TRBJ1-2; 7 bases map to TRBD1. This CDR3 spans 16 amino acids. V shed 3 bases and J 8 bases; nucleotides not matched to a gene: 15. The CDR3 nucleotides are TGTGCCAGCAGTTTGTGGGGTGCTGGGCAGGGGGACGGCTACACCTTC. This codes for CASSLWGAGQGDGYTF.

This clonotype has more than one count but fewer than ten. This chain uses TRBV7-9 with TRBJ1-1; the D is unclear. The CDR3 is 11 residues long. CDR1 SEHNR and CDR2 FQNEAQ come from the germline V gene (reference sequence). V was clipped by 6 bases and J by 4 bases, with 6 bases between them. CDR3 residues: CASRASTEAFF. CDR3 nucleotides: TGTGCCAGCAGAGCGAGCACTGAAGCTTTCTTT.

This clonotype was observed many times. The rearrangement links TRBV24-1 to TRBJ2-1, with D perhaps matching TRBD1 (6 bases). CDR1 is KGHDR, CDR2 SFDVKD, per germline. V gave up 9 bases and J gave up 3 bases, with 17 bases separating them. This CDR3 has 15 residues. CDR3 bases: TGTGCCACCTCCCCGACCGGGACAAACTACAATGAGCAGTTCTTC. It encodes CATSPTGTNYNEQFF.

The sample holds a few counts of this clonotype. The rearrangement uses TRBV5-6 and TRBJ2-2; D gene unclear. The CDR3 sequence is 15 residues long. From germline, CDR1 is SGHDT and CDR2 YYEEEE. Trimming cost V 0 bases and J 2 bases, with 8 bases left between them. The CDR3 region has the DNA TGTGCCAGCAGCTTGGCCGTAGAAAACACCGGGGAGCTGTTTTTT. Translated: CASSLAVENTGELFF. Filled out from reference TRBV5-6 and TRBJ2-2, the complete variable domain reads DAGVTQSPTHLIKTRGQQVTLRCSPKSGHDTVSWYQQALGQGPQFIFQYYEEEERQRGNFPDRFSGHQFPNYSSELNVNALLLGDSALYLCASSLAVENTGELFFGEGSRLTVL.

This clonotype has ten or more counts. V usage is TRBV15 and J usage is TRBJ1-1; 11 positions agree with TRBD1. The trim removed 4 bases at V and 0 bases at J, leaving 10 bases unmatched. Germline-derived CDR1 and CDR2 are LNHNV and YYDKDF (reference sequence). The CDR3 is made up of 18 amino acids. CDR3 DNA: TGTGCCACCAGCACAAGAGATGGGACAGGGGGTCTGAACACTGAAGCTTTCTTT. Its translation: CATSTRDGTGGLNTEAFF.

This clonotype was detected many times. The chain couples TRBV5-6 to TRBJ2-2; 10 nucleotides align to TRBD1. Unmatched junction bases numbered 13, after V lost 1 base and J lost 4 bases. The CDR3 consists of 19 residues. CDR1 SGHDT and CDR2 YYEEEE come from the germline V gene. Here the CDR3 DNA reads TGTGCCAGCAGCTTGTTGTCCGAGACAGGGGGCAGGGGCACCGGGGAGCTGTTTTTT. This sequence encodes CASSLLSETGGRGTGELFF.